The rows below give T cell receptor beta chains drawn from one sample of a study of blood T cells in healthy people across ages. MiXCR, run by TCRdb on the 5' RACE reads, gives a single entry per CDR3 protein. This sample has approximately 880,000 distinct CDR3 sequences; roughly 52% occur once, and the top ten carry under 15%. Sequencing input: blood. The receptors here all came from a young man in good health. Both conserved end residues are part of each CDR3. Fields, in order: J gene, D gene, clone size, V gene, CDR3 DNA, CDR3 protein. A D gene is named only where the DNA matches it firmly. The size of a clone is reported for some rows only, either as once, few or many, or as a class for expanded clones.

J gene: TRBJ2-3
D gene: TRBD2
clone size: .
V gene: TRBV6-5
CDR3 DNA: TGTGCCAGCAGTACTAGCGGGGGGTTCACAGATACGCAGTATTTT
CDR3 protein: CASSTSGGFTDTQYF

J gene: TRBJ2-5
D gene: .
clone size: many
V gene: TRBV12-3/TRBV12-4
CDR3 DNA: TGTGCCAGCAGTTTCTCAGGGGCGGGGGAGACCCAGTACTTC
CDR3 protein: CASSFSGAGETQYF

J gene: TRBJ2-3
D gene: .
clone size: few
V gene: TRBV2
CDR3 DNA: TGTGCCAGCAGCGTCGGGGGCACCTCTAGCACAGATACGCAGTATTTT
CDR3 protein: CASSVGGTSSTDTQYF

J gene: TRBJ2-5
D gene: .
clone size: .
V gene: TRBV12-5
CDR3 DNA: TGTGCTAGTGGTTTGGGCAGTAAGGATGAGCAGTACTTC
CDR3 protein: CASGLGSKDEQYF

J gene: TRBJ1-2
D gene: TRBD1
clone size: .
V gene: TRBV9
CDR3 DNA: TGTGCCAGCAGCGTACCCGGACAGGGAGACGGAGGCTACACCTTC
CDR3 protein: CASSVPGQGDGGYTF

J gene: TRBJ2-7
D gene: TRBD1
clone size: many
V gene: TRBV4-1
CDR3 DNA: TGCGCCAGCAGCCAAGATAGGGACAGTGGCTCCTACGAGCAGTACTTC
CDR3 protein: CASSQDRDSGSYEQYF

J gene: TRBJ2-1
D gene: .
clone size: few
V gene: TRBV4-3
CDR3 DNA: TGCGCCAGCAGCCCATCCCCCGGTTGGAATGAGCAGTTCTTC
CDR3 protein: CASSPSPGWNEQFF

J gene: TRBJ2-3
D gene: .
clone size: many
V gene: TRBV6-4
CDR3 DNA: TGTGCCAGCAGTCGCGGGTCCGGGGGAGATACGCAGTATTTT
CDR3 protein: CASSRGSGGDTQYF

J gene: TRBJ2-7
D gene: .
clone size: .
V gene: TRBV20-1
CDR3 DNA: TGCAGTGCTACCTTTCTGCAGGGTGGGTGCGAGCAGTACTTC
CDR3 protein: CSATFLQGGCEQYF

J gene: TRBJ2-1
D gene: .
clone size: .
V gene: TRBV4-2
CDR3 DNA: TGTGCCAGCAGCCAAGATTTTGCGATCCCTAATGAGCAGTTCTTC
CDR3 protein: CASSQDFAIPNEQFF

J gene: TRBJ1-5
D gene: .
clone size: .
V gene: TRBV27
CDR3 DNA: TGTGCCAGCAGTTTAAGCAGGTCTTATCAGCCCCAGCATTTT
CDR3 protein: CASSLSRSYQPQHF

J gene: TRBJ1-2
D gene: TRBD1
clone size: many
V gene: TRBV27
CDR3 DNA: TGTGCCAGCAGTTTGACCATGACAGGGGGAAACTATGGCTACACCTTC
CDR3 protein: CASSLTMTGGNYGYTF

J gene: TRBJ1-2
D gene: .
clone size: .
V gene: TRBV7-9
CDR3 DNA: TGTGCCAGCAGCTTAGCCATTCCGGTCTATGGCTACACCTTC
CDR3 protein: CASSLAIPVYGYTF